A single T cell receptor (beta chain) is shown here with its context. Other DNA sequences in this specimen translate into the identical CDR3. This entry belongs to a study of technical replicates of blood from a handful of donors. V dropped 2 bases and J dropped 3 bases, with 5 bases sitting between them. Germline CDR1 reads SGDLS; CDR2 reads YYNGEE. The length of the CDR3 is 12 residues. TCRdb keeps only in-frame clones here, not all; method: immunoSEQ multiplex PCR. The sample has approximately 70,000 clones; nearly 98% are singletons. The material sequenced was T cells isolated from PBMCs. The rearrangement uses TRBV9 and TRBJ1-1; D remains unclear. The sequence came from a human donor in good health. This chain's CDR3 is CASSVADTEAFF. The CDR3 bases are TGTGCCAGCAGCGTGGCCGACACTGAAGCTTTCTTT. Supplemented by reference TRBV9 and TRBJ1-1, the full variable domain reads DSGVTQTPKHLITATGQRVTLRCSPRSGDLSVYWYQQSLDQGLQFLIQYYNGEERAKGNILERFSAQQFPDLHSELNLSSLELGDSALYFCASSVADTEAFFGQGTRLTVV.